This T cell receptor beta chain is from a study of identical twins. The J segment lost 6 bases and the V segment lost 0 bases, leaving 5 bases of the junction unmatched. CDR3 length: 14 residues. Germline V gives CDR1 SGHRS, CDR2 YFSETQ. It was template switching that added a universal primer site, and there were unique molecular identifiers on the cDNA. TCRdb fed the 5' RACE reads into MiXCR, producing one record per CDR3 protein. The sample lists hundreds of thousands of distinct CDR3 sequences, over 20% occurring once. The sample was also reused in another study, on T cells expressing NK-cell markers. That source notes: All TCR beta repertoires analysed originated from sorted CD3+CD56+NKG2C+, CD3+CD56+NKG2C- and CD3+CD56-NKG2C+ T cells. As a fraction of CD8+ T cells, dominant NKG2C+ clonotypes reached roughly 1.0-7.5% in six donors.

This rearrangement joins TRBV5-1 to TRBJ1-2; TRBD1 matches at 7 bases. The sample consisted of PBMCs. The sequence came from a woman aged 18 to 35 in good health. CDR3 in DNA: TGCGCCAGCAGCTTGGAGTCAGGGGGGCATGGCTACACCTTC. Translating it yields CASSLESGGHGYTF. The full variable domain, rest sourced from reference TRBV5-1 and TRBJ1-2, is KAGVTQTPRYLIKTRGQQVTLSCSPISGHRSVSWYQQTPGQGLQFLFEYFSETQRNKGNFPGRFSGRQFSNSRSEMNVSTLELGDSALYLCASSLESGGHGYTFGSGTRLTVV.